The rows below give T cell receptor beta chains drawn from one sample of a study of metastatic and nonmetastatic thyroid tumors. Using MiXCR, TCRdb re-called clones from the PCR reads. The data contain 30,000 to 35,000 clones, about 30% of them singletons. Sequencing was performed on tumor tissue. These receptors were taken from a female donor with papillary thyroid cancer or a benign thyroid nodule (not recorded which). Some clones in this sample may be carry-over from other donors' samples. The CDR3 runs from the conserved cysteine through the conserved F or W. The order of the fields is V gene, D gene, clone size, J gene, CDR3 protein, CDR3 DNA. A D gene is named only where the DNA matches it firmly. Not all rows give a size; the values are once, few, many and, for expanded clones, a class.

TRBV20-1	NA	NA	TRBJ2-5	CSARVQFRETQYF	TGCAGTGCTAGAGTCCAGTTCCGGGAGACCCAGTACTTC
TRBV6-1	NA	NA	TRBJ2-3	CASRLVTGFSTDTQYF	TGTGCCAGCAGGTTGGTTACGGGGTTTAGCACAGATACGCAGTATTTT
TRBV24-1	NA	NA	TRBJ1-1	CATSDSEPPAEAFF	TGTGCCACCAGTGATTCTGAGCCCCCGGCTGAAGCTTTCTTT
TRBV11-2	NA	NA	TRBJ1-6	CASSSPPGSLDNSPLHF	TGTGCCAGCAGTTCACCGCCAGGTTCCCTTGATAATTCACCCCTCCACTTT
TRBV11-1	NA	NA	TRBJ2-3	CASSSQEVETDTQYF	TGTGCCAGCAGCAGCCAGGAGGTAGAGACAGATACGCAGTATTTT
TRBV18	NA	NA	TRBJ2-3	CASSPSSSDTQYF	TGTGCCAGCTCACCTAGCTCTTCAGATACGCAGTATTTT
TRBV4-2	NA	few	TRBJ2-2	CASSPLGGANTGELFF	TGTGCCAGCAGCCCTCTTGGGGGCGCGAACACCGGGGAGCTGTTTTTT
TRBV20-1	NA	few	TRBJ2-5	CSAIPGRGETQYF	TGCAGTGCTATACCGGGCAGGGGCGAGACCCAGTACTTC
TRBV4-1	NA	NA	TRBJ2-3	CASSQTDTQYF	TGCGCCAGCAGCCAAACAGATACGCAGTATTTT
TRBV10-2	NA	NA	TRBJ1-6	CASQVNGNSPLHF	TGCGCCAGTCAGGTGAATGGGAATTCACCCCTCCACTTT
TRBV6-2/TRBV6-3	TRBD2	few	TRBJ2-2	CASSLPTSGGANTGELFF	TGTGCCAGCAGTTTACCCACTAGCGGGGGTGCGAACACCGGGGAGCTGTTTTTT
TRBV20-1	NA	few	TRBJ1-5	CSATGGGALNQPQHF	TGCAGTGCCACCGGCGGGGGGGCCCTCAATCAGCCCCAGCATTTT
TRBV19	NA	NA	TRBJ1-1	CASSIGYNTEAFF	TGTGCCAGTAGTATCGGGTATAACACTGAAGCTTTCTTT
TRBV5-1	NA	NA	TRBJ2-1	CASSEGWGTDNEQFF	TGCGCCAGCAGCGAGGGATGGGGAACGGACAATGAGCAGTTCTTC